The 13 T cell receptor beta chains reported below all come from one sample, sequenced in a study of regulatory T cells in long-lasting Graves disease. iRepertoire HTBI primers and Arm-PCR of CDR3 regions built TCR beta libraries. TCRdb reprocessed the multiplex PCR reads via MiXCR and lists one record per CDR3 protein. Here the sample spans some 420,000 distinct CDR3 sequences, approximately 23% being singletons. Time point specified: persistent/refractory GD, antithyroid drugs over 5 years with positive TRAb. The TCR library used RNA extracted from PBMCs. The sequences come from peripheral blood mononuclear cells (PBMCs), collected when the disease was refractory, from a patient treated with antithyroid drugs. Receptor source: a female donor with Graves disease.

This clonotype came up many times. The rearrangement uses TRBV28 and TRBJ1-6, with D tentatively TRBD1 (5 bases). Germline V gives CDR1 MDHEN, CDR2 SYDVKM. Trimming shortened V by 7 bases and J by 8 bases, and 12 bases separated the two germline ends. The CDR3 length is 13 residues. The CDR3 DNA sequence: TGTGCCAGCAATCAATGGGGGGATTCACCCCTCCACTTT. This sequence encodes CASNQWGDSPLHF. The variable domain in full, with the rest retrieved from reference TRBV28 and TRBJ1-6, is DVKVTQSSRYLVKRTGEKVFLECVQDMDHENMFWYRQDPGLGLRLIYFSYDVKMKEKGDIPEGYSVSREKKERFSLILESASTNQTSMYLCASNQWGDSPLHFGNGTRLTVT.

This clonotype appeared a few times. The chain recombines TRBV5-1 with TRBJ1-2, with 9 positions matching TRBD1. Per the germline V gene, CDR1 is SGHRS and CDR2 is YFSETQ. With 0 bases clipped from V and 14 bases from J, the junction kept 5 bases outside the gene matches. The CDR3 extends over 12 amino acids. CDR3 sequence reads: CASSLAGTGITF. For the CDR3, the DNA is TGCGCCAGCAGCTTGGCCGGGACAGGGATAACCTTC.

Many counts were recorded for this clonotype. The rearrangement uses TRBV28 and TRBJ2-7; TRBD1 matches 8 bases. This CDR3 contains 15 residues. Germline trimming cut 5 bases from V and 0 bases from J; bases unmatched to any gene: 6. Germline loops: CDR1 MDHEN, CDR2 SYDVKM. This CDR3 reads CASSIRTGYSYEQYF. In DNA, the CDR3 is TGTGCCAGCAGTATTCGGACAGGGTACTCCTACGAGCAGTACTTC. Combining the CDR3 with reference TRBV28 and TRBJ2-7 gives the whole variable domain DVKVTQSSRYLVKRTGEKVFLECVQDMDHENMFWYRQDPGLGLRLIYFSYDVKMKEKGDIPEGYSVSREKKERFSLILESASTNQTSMYLCASSIRTGYSYEQYFGPGTRLTVT.

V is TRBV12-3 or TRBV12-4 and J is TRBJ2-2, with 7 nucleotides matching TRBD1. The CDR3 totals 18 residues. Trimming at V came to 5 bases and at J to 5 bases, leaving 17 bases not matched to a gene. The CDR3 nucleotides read TGTGCCAGCAGTCAAGCCGGCCGACAGGGTAGTCCTACCGGGGAGCTGTTTTTT. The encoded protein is CASSQAGRQGSPTGELFF.

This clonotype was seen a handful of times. Here the CDR3 DNA reads TGCAGCGTTCGGGCAGGGGCGGCAACTAATGAAAAACTGTTTTTT. Protein sequence: CSVRAGAATNEKLFF. The chain carries TRBV29-1 and TRBJ1-4; tentatively, D is TRBD1 (6 bases). V lost 5 bases, J lost 0 bases, and 13 bases lay in between. Germline CDR1 SQVTM, CDR2 ANQGSEA. This CDR3 has 15 residues.

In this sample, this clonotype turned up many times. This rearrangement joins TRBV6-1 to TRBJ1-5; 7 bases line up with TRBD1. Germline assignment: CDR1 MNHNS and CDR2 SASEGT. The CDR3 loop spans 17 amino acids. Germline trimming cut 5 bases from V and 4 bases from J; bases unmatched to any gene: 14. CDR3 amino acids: CASSRTGVPYGNQPQHF. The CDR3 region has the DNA TGTGCCAGCAGTCGAACAGGGGTGCCCTATGGAAATCAGCCCCAGCATTTT.

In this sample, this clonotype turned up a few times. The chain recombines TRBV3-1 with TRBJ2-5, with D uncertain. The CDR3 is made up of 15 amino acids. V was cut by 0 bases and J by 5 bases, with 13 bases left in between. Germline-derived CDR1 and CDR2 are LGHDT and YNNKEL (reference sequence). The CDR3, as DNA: TGTGCCAGCAGCCAAGATACCAGTGGTTGGGAGACCCAGTACTTC. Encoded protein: CASSQDTSGWETQYF.

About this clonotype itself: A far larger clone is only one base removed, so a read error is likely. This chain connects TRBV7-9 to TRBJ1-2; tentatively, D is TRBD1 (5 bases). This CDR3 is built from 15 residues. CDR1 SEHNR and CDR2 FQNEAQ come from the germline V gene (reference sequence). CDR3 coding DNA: TGCGCCAGCAGCCACTCCTCCGGGCAGGGTGATGGCTACACCTTC. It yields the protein CASSHSSGQGDGYTF.

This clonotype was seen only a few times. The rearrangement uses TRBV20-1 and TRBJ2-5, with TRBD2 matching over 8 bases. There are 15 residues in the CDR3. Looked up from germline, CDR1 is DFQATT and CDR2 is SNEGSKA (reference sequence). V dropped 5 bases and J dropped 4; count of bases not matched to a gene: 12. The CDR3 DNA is TGCAGTGCTCCGGGGGGTGCGGGGGGTGCAGAGACCCAGTACTTC. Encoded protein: CSAPGGAGGAETQYF.

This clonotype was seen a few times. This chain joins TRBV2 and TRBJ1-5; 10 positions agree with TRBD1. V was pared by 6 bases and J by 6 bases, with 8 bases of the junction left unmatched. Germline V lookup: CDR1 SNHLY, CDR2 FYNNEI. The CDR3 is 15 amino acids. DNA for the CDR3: TGTGCCAGCAGCCCTCCCCGGGACAGGGGTCAGCCCCAGCATTTT. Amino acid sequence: CASSPPRDRGQPQHF.

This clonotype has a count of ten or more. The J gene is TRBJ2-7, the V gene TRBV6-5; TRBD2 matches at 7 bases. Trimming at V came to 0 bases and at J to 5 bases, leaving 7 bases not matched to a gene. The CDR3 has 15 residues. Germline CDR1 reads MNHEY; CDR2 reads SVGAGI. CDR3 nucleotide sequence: TGTGCCAGCAGTTACTCCGGCGGGAGTCTCGACGAGCAGTACTTC. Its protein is CASSYSGGSLDEQYF.

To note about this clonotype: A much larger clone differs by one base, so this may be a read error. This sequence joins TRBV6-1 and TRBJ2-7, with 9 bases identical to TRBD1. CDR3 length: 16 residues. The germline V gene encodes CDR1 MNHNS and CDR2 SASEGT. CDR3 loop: CASRTRGQGSSYEQDF. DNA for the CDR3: TGTGCCAGCAGGACCAGGGGACAGGGTTCCTCCTACGAGCAGGACTTC.

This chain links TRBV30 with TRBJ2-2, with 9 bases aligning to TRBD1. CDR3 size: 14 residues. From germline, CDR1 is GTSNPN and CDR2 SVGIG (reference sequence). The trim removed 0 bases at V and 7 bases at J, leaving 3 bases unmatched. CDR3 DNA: TGTGCCTGGAGTGTACAGGGGGCAGTCGGGGAGCTGTTTTTT. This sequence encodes CAWSVQGAVGELFF.